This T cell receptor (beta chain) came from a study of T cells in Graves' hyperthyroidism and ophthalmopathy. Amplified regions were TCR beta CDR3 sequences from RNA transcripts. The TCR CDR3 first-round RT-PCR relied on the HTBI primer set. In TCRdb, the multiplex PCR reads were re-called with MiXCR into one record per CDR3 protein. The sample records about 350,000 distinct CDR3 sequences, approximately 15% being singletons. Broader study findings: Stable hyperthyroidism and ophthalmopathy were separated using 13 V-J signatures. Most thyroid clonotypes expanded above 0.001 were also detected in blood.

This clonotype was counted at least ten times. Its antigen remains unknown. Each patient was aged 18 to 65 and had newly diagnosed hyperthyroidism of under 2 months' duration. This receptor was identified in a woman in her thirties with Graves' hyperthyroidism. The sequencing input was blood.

In nucleotides, the CDR3 is TGTGCCAGCAGCCCGGGGATTGAGACCCAGTACTTC. Protein product: CASSPGIETQYF. The chain joins TRBV12-3 or TRBV12-4 to TRBJ2-5; TRBD2 might be the D (5 bases). V was clipped by 6 bases and J by 5 bases, with 10 bases between them. The CDR3 consists of 12 residues.